The clone carrying this T cell receptor (beta chain) has just a few counts. The antigen remains unidentified. Sequenced by immunoSEQ multiplex PCR; TCRdb stores in-frame clones only, minus some. The table shows about 71,000 clones, with about three quarters occurring only once. These data are taken from a study of OX40 agonist ivuxolimab in advanced cancers. Study in general: Patients receiving dose escalation had hepatocellular carcinoma, melanoma, renal cell or head and neck cancer. Partial response was recorded in three patients: one hepatocellular carcinoma and two cutaneous melanoma cases. Overall study findings and caveats: In CD8+ T cells, expanded clones were on average more numerous than in CD4+. Partial responders dosed at 0.1-3.0 mg/kg displayed clonal expansion ranking among the lowest.

V shed 6 bases and J 2 bases; nucleotides not matched to a gene: 13. The CDR3 totals 17 residues. The germline gives CDR1 LNHDA, CDR2 SQIVND (reference sequence). J is TRBJ1-2 and V is TRBV19; 9 bases agree with TRBD1. This TCR derives from an adult with an advanced solid tumor such as melanoma, head and neck, liver or kidney cancer. The sample was CD4+ or CD8+ T cells sorted from blood, taken in a trial of the OX40 agonist ivuxolimab. The chain's CDR3 is CASSRDRERGQNYGYTF. In nucleotides, the CDR3 is TGTGCCAGTAGCCGGGACAGGGAAAGAGGGCAGAACTATGGCTACACCTTC.